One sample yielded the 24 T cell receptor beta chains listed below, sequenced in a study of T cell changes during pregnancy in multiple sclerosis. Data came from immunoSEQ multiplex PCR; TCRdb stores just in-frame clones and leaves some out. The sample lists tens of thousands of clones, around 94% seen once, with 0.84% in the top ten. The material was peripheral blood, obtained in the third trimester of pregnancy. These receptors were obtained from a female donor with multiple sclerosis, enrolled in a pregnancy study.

The CDR3 region is CASSLDLFSGNTIYF. The CDR3 DNA reads as TGTGCCAGCAGCTTAGATCTTTTCTCTGGAAACACCATATATTTT. The V and J genes are TRBV7-2 and TRBJ1-3; D remains ambiguous. Trimming stripped 1 base from V and 0 bases from J, with 7 bases between. CDR3 size: 15 residues. CDR1 SGHTA and CDR2 FQGNSA come from the germline V gene.

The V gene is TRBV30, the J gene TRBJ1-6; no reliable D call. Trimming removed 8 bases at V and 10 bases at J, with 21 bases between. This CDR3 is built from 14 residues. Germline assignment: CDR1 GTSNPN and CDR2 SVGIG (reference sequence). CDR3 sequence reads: CALTRDIVVSPLHF. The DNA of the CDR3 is TGTGCCCTTACGCGGGATATAGTCGTGTCACCCCTCCACTTT.

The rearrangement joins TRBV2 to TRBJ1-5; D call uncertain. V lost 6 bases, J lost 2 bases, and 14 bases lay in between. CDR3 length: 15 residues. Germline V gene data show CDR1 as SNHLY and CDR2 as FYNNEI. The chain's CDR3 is CASRGEGGRNQPQHF. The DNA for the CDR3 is TGTGCCAGCAGGGGCGAAGGTGGGCGCAATCAGCCCCAGCATTTT.

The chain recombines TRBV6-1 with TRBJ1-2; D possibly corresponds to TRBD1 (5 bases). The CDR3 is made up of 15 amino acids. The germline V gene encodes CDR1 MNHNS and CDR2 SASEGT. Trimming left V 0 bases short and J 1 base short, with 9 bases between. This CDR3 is CASSEAWTFNYGYTF. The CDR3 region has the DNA TGTGCCAGCAGTGAAGCCTGGACATTTAACTATGGCTACACCTTC.

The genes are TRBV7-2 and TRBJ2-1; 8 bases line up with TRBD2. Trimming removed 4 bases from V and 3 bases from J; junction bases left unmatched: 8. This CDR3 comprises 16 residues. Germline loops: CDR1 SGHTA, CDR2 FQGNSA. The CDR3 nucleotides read TGTGCCAGCAGCTCGGTCAGCGGGAGATTCTACAATGAGCAGTTCTTC. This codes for CASSSVSGRFYNEQFF. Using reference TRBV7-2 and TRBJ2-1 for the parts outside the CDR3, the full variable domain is GAGVSQSPSNKVTEKGKDVELRCDPISGHTALYWYRQSLGQGLEFLIYFQGNSAPDKSGLPSDRFSAERTGGSVSTLTIQRTQQEDSAVYLCASSSVSGRFYNEQFFGPGTRLTVL.

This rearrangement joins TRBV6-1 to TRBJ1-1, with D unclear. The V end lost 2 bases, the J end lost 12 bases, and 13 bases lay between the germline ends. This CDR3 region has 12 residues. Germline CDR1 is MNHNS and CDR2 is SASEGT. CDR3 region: CASSELAEETFF. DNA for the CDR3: TGTGCCAGCAGTGAATTGGCGGAGGAAACTTTCTTT.

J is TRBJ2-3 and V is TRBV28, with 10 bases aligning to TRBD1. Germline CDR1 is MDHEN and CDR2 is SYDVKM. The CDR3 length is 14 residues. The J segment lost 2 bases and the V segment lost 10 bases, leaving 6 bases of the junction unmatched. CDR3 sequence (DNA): TGTGCCACGGATGGACAGGGGGACACAGATACGCAGTATTTT. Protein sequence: CATDGQGDTDTQYF.

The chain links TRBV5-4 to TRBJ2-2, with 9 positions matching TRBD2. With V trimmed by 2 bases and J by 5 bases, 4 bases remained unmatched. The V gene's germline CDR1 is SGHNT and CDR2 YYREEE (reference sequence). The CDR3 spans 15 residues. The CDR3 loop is CASSLLAGGTGELFF. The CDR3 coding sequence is TGTGCCAGCAGCTTACTAGCGGGTGGTACCGGGGAGCTGTTTTTT. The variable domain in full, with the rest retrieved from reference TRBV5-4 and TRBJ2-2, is ETGVTQSPTHLIKTRGQQVTLRCSSQSGHNTVSWYQQALGQGPQFIFQYYREEENGRGNFPPRFSGLQFPNYSSELNVNALELDDSALYLCASSLLAGGTGELFFGEGSRLTVL.

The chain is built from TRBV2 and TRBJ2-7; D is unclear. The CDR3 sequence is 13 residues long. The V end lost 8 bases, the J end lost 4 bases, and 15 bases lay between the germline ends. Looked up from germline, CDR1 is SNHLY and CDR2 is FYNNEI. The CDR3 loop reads CASSHPASYEQYF. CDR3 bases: TGTGCCAGCTCTCACCCCGCGAGTTACGAGCAGTACTTC.

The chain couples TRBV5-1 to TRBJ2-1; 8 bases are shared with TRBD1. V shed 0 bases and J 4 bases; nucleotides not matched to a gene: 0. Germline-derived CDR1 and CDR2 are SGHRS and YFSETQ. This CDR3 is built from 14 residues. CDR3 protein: CASSLGQGYNEQFF. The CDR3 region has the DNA TGCGCCAGCAGCTTGGGACAGGGGTACAATGAGCAGTTCTTC.

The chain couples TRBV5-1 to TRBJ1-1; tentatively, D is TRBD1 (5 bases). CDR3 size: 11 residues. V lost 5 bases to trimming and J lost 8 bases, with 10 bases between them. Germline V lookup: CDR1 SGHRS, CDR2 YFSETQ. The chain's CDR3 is CASSRDFEAFF. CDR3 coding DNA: TGCGCCAGCAGTCGGGACTTCGAAGCTTTCTTT.

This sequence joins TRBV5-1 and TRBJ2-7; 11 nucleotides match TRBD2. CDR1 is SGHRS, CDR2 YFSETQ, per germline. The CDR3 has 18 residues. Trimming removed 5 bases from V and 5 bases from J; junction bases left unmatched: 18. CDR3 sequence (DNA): TGCGCCAGCAGACCACCGGGACTAGCGGAAGGGGCGATTCACGAGCAGTACTTC. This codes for CASRPPGLAEGAIHEQYF.

Written as DNA, the CDR3 is TGCAGCGTTGACAGACCGCCCAGGGGAACTGAAGCTTTCTTT. This gives the protein CSVDRPPRGTEAFF. The rearrangement uses TRBV29-1 and TRBJ1-1; maybe TRBD1 (6 bases). Germline CDR1 SQVTM, CDR2 ANQGSEA. CDR3 length: 14 residues. Between the trimmed V and J ends, which lost 3 bases and 5 bases, there was a span of 16 bases. The entire variable domain, with the rest obtained from reference TRBV29-1 and TRBJ1-1, is as follows: SAVISQKPSRDICQRGTSLTIQCQVDSQVTMMFWYRQQPGQSLTLIATANQGSEATYESGFVIDKFPISRPNLTFSTLTVSNMSPEDSSIYLCSVDRPPRGTEAFFGQGTRLTVV.

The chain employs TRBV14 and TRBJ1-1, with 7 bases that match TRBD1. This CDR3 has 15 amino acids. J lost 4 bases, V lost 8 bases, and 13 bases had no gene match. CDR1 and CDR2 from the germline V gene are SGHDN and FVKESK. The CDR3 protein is CASVKTGEVSTEAFF. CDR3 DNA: TGTGCCAGCGTGAAAACAGGGGAGGTGAGCACTGAAGCTTTCTTT.

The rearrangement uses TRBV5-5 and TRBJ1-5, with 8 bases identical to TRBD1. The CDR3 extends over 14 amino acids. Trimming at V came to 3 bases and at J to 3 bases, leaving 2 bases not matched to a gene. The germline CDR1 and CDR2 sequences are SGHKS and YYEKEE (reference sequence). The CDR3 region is CASSWTGNNQPQHF. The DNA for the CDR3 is TGTGCCAGCAGCTGGACAGGGAACAATCAGCCCCAGCATTTT.

CDR3 in DNA: TGCGCCAGCAGTGAGCAGGGGGCGTCCTACAATGAGCAGTTCTTC. Translated, it gives CASSEQGASYNEQFF. The V gene is TRBV10-2, the J gene TRBJ2-1, with 8 bases that match TRBD1. Germline assignment: CDR1 WSHSY and CDR2 SAAADI. The V gene end was trimmed by 2 bases and the J gene end by 1 base; junction bases not matched to a gene: 1. The CDR3 runs to 15 residues.

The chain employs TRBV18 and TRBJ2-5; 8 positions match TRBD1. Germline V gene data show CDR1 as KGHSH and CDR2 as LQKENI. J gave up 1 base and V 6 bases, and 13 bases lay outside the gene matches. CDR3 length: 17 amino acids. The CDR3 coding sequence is TGTGCCAGCTCGCCCCAAATCGGACAGGGAGTCCAAGAGACCCAGTACTTC. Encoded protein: CASSPQIGQGVQETQYF.

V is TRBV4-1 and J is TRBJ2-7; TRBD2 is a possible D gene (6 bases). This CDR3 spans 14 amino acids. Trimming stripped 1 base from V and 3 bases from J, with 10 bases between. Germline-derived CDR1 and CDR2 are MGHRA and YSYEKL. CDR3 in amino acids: CASSQAPGDYEQYF. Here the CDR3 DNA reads TGCGCCAGCAGCCAAGCCCCGGGGGACTACGAGCAGTACTTC.

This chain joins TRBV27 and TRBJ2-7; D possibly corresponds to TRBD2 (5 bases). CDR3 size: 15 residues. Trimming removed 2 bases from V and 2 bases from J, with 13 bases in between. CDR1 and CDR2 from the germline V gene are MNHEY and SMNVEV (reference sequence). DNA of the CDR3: TGTGCCAGCAGTTTAGTAAGACTACCAACCTACGAGCAGTACTTC. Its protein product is CASSLVRLPTYEQYF.

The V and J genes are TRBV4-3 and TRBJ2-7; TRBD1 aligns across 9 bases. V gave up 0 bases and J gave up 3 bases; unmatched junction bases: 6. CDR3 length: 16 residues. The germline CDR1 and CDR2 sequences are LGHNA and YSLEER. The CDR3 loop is CASSQDRGQGYYEQYF. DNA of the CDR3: TGCGCCAGCAGCCAAGATAGGGGACAGGGATACTACGAGCAGTACTTC.

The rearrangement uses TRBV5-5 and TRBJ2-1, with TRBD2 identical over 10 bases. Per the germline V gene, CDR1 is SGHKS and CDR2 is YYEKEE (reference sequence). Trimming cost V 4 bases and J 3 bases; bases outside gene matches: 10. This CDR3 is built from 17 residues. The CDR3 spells CASSEASGSYLYNEQFF. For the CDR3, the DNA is TGTGCCAGCAGCGAAGCTAGCGGGAGTTACCTCTACAATGAGCAGTTCTTC. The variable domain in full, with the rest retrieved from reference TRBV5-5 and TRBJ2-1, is DAGVTQSPTHLIKTRGQQVTLRCSPISGHKSVSWYQQVLGQGPQFIFQYYEKEERGRGNFPDRFSARQFPNYSSELNVNALLLGDSALYLCASSEASGSYLYNEQFFGPGTRLTVL.

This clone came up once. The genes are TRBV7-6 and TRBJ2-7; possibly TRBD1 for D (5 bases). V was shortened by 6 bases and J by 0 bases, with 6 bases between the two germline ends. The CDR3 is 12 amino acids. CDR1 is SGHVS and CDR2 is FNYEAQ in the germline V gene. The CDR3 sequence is CASSRGSYEQYF. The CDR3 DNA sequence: TGTGCCAGCAGTAGGGGCTCCTACGAGCAGTACTTC.

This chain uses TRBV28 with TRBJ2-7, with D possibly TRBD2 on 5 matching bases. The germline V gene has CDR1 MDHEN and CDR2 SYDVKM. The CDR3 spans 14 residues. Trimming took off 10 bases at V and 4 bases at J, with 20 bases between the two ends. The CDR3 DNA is TGTGCCAAACGAGGCGGCGAGTCGGGATACGAGCAGTACTTC. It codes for CAKRGGESGYEQYF.

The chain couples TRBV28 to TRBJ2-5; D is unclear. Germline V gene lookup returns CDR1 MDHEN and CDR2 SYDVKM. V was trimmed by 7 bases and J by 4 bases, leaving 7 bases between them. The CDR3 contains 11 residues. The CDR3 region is CASMAGETQYF. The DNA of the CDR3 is TGTGCCAGCATGGCAGGAGAGACCCAGTACTTC.